The present entry profiles one T cell receptor beta chain with its context. Its cognate antigen is unknown. The CDR3 is made up of 17 amino acids. Germline CDR1 reads MGHRA; CDR2 reads YSYEKL. The V and J ends lost 1 base and 4 bases respectively, with 19 bases between them. The sample originates from a study of vaccination effects on CD4 cells after COVID-19. In the study overall: Samples were taken post-vaccine, and their median timing was 72 days after the second dose.

TCRdb keeps only in-frame clones here, not all; method: immunoSEQ multiplex PCR. The sample lists roughly 23,000 clones, under 80% seen once, with 23% in the top ten. Within the ViraFEST assay, antigen-specific CD4+ T cells underwent expansion with viral peptide pools prior to sequencing. Once cultured for 10 days, the cells underwent separation to obtain CD4+ T cells. Each participant was administered two doses of either the BNT162b2 or the mRNA-1273 vaccine. Each well held 2 million to 2.5 million PBMC cultured with roughly 9.7 ug/ml peptides and around 11 IU/ml IL-2. Sample: CD4+ T cells from PBMCs cultured with HCoV-NL63 spike peptides, taken after COVID-19 vaccination. This TCR came from a human donor who received a COVID-19 vaccine. The J gene is TRBJ1-2, the V gene TRBV4-1; a weak D match, TRBD1 (6 bases). The CDR3 sequence is CASSQGPITGNGYGYTF. CDR3 sequence (DNA): TGCGCCAGCAGCCAAGGCCCCATCACAGGGAACGGCTATGGCTACACCTTC.